This TCR beta chain was found in a study of identical twins. Findings and caveats of the study: Compared with models, monozygotic twins showed more out-of-frame TCR alpha sharing. For zero-insertion analyses, partial confounding could come from invariant MAIT and iNKT cells. Reduced insertions were recorded for abundant cord blood beta clonotypes, with no such pattern in memory repertoires.

TCRdb called the 5' RACE reads again in MiXCR, with one record for every CDR3 protein. The sample lists hundreds of thousands of distinct CDR3 sequences, 9% to 15% occurring once. This clonotype was seen repeatedly, ten times or more. Its matching antigen is unknown. CDR1 is KGHDR and CDR2 is SFDVKD in the germline V gene. J lost 7 bases, V lost 6 bases, and 6 bases had no gene match. This CDR3 spans 14 amino acids. This sample was shared with a second study, whose subject was yellow fever vaccine responses in identical twins. That paper states: Twins reportedly mounted vaccine T cell responses that seemed partly convergent, partly personalized.

V gene TRBV24-1 combines with J gene TRBJ2-1; 9 bases match TRBD1. This clonotype was sampled from a woman aged 18-29 years in good health. The specimen sequenced was CD8+ T cells sorted from blood. In DNA, the CDR3 is TGTGCCACCAGTCGTGGGACAGGGACGAATGAGCAGTTCTTC. This translates into CATSRGTGTNEQFF.